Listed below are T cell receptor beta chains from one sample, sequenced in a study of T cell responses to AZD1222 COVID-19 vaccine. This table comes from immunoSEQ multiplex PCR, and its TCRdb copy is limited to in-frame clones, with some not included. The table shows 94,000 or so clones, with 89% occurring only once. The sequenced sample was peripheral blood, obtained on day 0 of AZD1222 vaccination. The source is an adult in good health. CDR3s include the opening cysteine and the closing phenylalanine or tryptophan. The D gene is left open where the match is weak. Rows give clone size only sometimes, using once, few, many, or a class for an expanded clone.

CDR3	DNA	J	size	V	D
CASSLESRDRGLTGTEAFF	TGTGCCAGCAGCTTGGAATCCCGGGACAGGGGGCTCACGGGCACTGAAGCTTTCTTT	TRBJ1-1	NA	TRBV7-9	TRBD1
CASSLVIQPSNQPQHF	TGCGCCAGCAGCTTGGTTATCCAGCCTAGCAATCAGCCCCAGCATTTT	TRBJ1-5	NA	TRBV5-1	NA
CASTTGGSGANVLTF	TGTGCCAGCACCACAGGGGGCTCTGGGGCCAACGTCCTGACTTTC	TRBJ2-6	NA	TRBV28	TRBD1
CASSGLGTITGNTIYF	TGTGCCAGCAGTGGCCTCGGGACAATAACTGGAAACACCATATATTTT	TRBJ1-3	NA	TRBV6-1	NA
CASRTPPSGYTF	TGTGCCAGCAGGACCCCCCCGTCGGGCTACACCTTC	TRBJ1-2	NA	TRBV27	NA
CASSPGDRDSYEQYF	TGTGCCAGCAGTCCCGGGGACAGGGATTCCTACGAGCAGTACTTC	TRBJ2-7	few	TRBV4-2	TRBD1
CASRGLAGNTGELFF	TGTGCCAGTAGGGGGCTAGCGGGGAACACCGGGGAGCTGTTTTTT	TRBJ2-2	NA	TRBV19	TRBD2
CASSQDILGQYQETQYF	TGTGCCAGCAGCCAAGATATTTTGGGACAGTACCAAGAGACCCAGTACTTC	TRBJ2-5	NA	TRBV4-2	TRBD1
CASTYTGTGGYGYTF	TGTGCCAGCACTTACACCGGGACAGGGGGCTATGGCTACACCTTC	TRBJ1-2	NA	TRBV27	TRBD1
CASSFSRKGTRYTF	TGTGCCAGCAGTTTTTCCAGAAAGGGGACCCGCTACACCTTC	TRBJ1-2	few	TRBV28	NA
CASSLGGGPNGYTF	TGCGCCAGCAGCTTGGGAGGGGGACCGAATGGCTACACCTTC	TRBJ1-2	NA	TRBV5-1	NA
CASSQGELQETQYF	TGTGCCAGCTCACAAGGGGAGCTACAAGAGACCCAGTACTTC	TRBJ2-5	NA	TRBV18	NA
CASRPLGAEAFF	TGTGCCAGCAGACCGCTAGGGGCTGAAGCTTTCTTT	TRBJ1-1	NA	TRBV25-1	NA
CASSKGGTGGFEKLFF	TGTGCCAGCAGCAAGGGGGGGACAGGGGGCTTTGAAAAACTGTTTTTT	TRBJ1-4	NA	TRBV7-6	TRBD1